This passage covers 10 T cell receptor beta chains from one sample sequenced in a study of Graves' ophthalmopathy and Graves' hyperthyroidism. TCR beta CDR3 regions were amplified from RNA transcripts. Second-round multiplex PCR came after first-round RT-PCR with HTBI primers. Via MiXCR, TCRdb re-called the multiplex PCR reads, giving one row per CDR3 protein. Here the sample spans hundreds of thousands of distinct CDR3 sequences, about 24% being singletons. The sequencing sample was made of peripheral blood. The receptors were sampled from a young woman with stable Graves' hyperthyroidism. Some clones in this sample may be carry-over from other donors' samples.

The chain employs TRBV6-1 and TRBJ2-4; possible D gene TRBD1, 6 bases. This CDR3 comprises 16 residues. CDR1 and CDR2 from the germline V gene are MNHNS and SASEGT. With 6 bases removed from V and 2 bases from J, the gap between germline ends came to 17 bases. The CDR3 reads CASSRVEQGTKNIQYF. For the CDR3, the DNA is TGTGCCAGCAGCCGAGTGGAACAGGGAACCAAAAACATTCAGTACTTC.

This clonotype was recorded many times. This chain joins TRBV27 and TRBJ1-2, with D perhaps TRBD1 (5 bases). Germline CDR1 is MNHEY and CDR2 is SMNVEV (reference sequence). V was trimmed by 5 bases and J by 6 bases, leaving 19 bases between them. CDR3 size: 15 residues. In DNA, the CDR3 is TGTGCCAGCAGTCCCCGGGGGGAAAGGTTCAATGGCTACACCTTC. As protein: CASSPRGERFNGYTF.

This clonotype came up many times. V and J are TRBV7-9 and TRBJ2-7, with D possibly matching TRBD1 (5 bases). Germline CDR1 SEHNR, CDR2 FQNEAQ (reference sequence). The CDR3 totals 14 residues. The V and J ends lost 7 bases and 5 bases respectively, with 18 bases between them. The CDR3 DNA is TGTGCCAGCACCTCTTGGCAGGGTGTCCACGAGCAGTACTTC. Translating it yields CASTSWQGVHEQYF.

This clonotype was recorded many times. The J gene is TRBJ2-2, the V gene TRBV12-3 or TRBV12-4, with D possibly being TRBD2 (7 bases). V was trimmed by 6 bases and J by 0 bases, leaving 11 bases between them. The CDR3 has 15 amino acids. CDR3 loop: CASSPGGTNTGELFF. As DNA, the CDR3 is TGTGCCAGCAGCCCGGGGGGCACGAACACCGGGGAGCTGTTTTTT.

The chain carries TRBV6-1 and TRBJ1-6; 9 bases are shared with TRBD1. The germline V gene has CDR1 MNHNS and CDR2 SASEGT. This CDR3 contains 15 residues. V gave up 7 bases and J gave up 5 bases; unmatched junction bases: 6. The CDR3 DNA follows: TGTGCCAGCAACTGGGACAGGGAAGATAATTCACCCCTCCACTTT. It codes for CASNWDREDNSPLHF.

This clonotype was found many times. The rearrangement uses TRBV14 and TRBJ1-1, with D possibly being TRBD1 (5 bases). The germline V gene encodes CDR1 SGHDN and CDR2 FVKESK. The germline V and J ends were trimmed by 5 bases and 0 bases, with 16 bases remaining between them. CDR3 length: 16 amino acids. The CDR3 region is CASSSLPRVMNTEAFF. CDR3 DNA sequence: TGTGCCAGCAGCTCGTTACCCAGGGTAATGAACACTGAAGCTTTCTTT.

In its sample, this clonotype was seen many times. The CDR3 loop reads CASSLQGQGNGYTF. DNA for the CDR3: TGCGCCAGCAGCTTGCAGGGACAGGGAAATGGCTACACCTTC. The J gene is TRBJ1-2, the V gene TRBV5-1, with 9 bases fitting TRBD1. This CDR3 comprises 14 residues. CDR1 and CDR2 (germline): SGHRS, YFSETQ. V gave up 1 base and J gave up 6 bases; unmatched junction bases: 4. Drawing the rest from reference TRBV5-1 and TRBJ1-2, the complete variable domain is KAGVTQTPRYLIKTRGQQVTLSCSPISGHRSVSWYQQTPGQGLQFLFEYFSETQRNKGNFPGRFSGRQFSNSRSEMNVSTLELGDSALYLCASSLQGQGNGYTFGSGTRLTVV.

This clonotype has ten or more counts. J is TRBJ2-7 and V is TRBV11-2; D remains unclear. This CDR3 contains 15 residues. Between the trimmed V and J ends, which lost 6 bases and 2 bases, there was a span of 17 bases. Germline values: CDR1 SGHAT, CDR2 FQNNGV. The CDR3 spells CASSSLGRQTYEQYF. CDR3 DNA: TGTGCCAGCAGTTCGTTGGGCCGACAAACCTACGAGCAGTACTTC.

This clonotype occurred many times. The genes are TRBV7-2 and TRBJ1-5; maybe TRBD1 (6 bases). This CDR3 comprises 15 residues. The germline V and J ends were trimmed by 1 base and 9 bases, with 16 bases remaining between them. Germline V lookup: CDR1 SGHTA, CDR2 FQGNSA. The CDR3 here is CASSLGVLGTRPQHF. CDR3 sequence (DNA): TGTGCCAGCAGCTTAGGGGTTTTGGGGACAAGGCCCCAGCATTTT. Supplemented by reference TRBV7-2 and TRBJ1-5, the full variable domain reads GAGVSQSPSNKVTEKGKDVELRCDPISGHTALYWYRQSLGQGLEFLIYFQGNSAPDKSGLPSDRFSAERTGGSVSTLTIQRTQQEDSAVYLCASSLGVLGTRPQHFGDGTRLSIL.

The V and J genes are TRBV5-1 and TRBJ2-7, with 9 bases matching TRBD2. This CDR3 has 14 residues. The germline gives CDR1 SGHRS, CDR2 YFSETQ. The trim removed 4 bases at V and 5 bases at J, leaving 7 bases unmatched. The CDR3 here is CASSPAGGTDEQYF. The CDR3 nucleotides are TGCGCCAGCAGCCCCGCGGGAGGGACGGACGAGCAGTACTTC.